A selection of T cell receptor beta chains follows, all from one sample in a study of identifying expanded T cells in peripheral blood. TCRdb's table, derived via immunoSEQ multiplex PCR, lists solely in-frame clones and lacks some. The table shows some 70,000 clones, with roughly 90% occurring only once. Sequencing used blood. Receptors originate from a person aged 18-70 years in good health. Each CDR3 is given with its conserved first and last residue. D genes are given only for firm matches. Part of the rows lack a size; the others show once, few, many or a class for expanded clones.

TRBV9	TRBJ2-5	TRBD2	-	TGTGCCAGCAGCGTAGATTCCTCACTGACTAGCGGGAGGGGGACCCAGTACTTC	CASSVDSSLTSGRGTQYF
TRBV6-4	TRBJ2-1	TRBD2	-	TGTGCCAGCAGCTCAAGCGGGGGGTACAATGAGCAGTTCTTC	CASSSSGGYNEQFF
TRBV6-1	TRBJ2-1	TRBD1	-	TGTGCCAGCAGTGCTCGGGACAGGGGTGGTAATGAGCAGTTCTTC	CASSARDRGGNEQFF
TRBV10-1	TRBJ2-3	-	-	TGCGCCAGCAGTGAGAGATTAACAGCAGATACGCAGTATTTT	CASSERLTADTQYF
TRBV5-1	TRBJ2-7	-	-	TGCGCCAGCAGCTTGGATTGGGGGGCAGAAGAGCAGTACTTC	CASSLDWGAEEQYF
TRBV2	TRBJ2-1	TRBD1	-	TGTGCCAGCAGACCCGGGACAGGGGGCCTCGATGAGCAGTTCTTC	CASRPGTGGLDEQFF
TRBV7-9	TRBJ2-2	-	-	TGTGCCAGCAGCTTAGAGGGGCACACCGGGGAGCTGTTTTTT	CASSLEGHTGELFF
TRBV27	TRBJ1-5	-	-	TGTGCCAGCAGTTTAGGCAGGGGCGATCAGCCCCAGCATTTT	CASSLGRGDQPQHF
TRBV2	TRBJ2-7	TRBD1	-	TGTGCCAGCAGTTACCCCGGGACAGGGGGCGGGGGCTACGAGCAGTACTTC	CASSYPGTGGGGYEQYF
TRBV5-1	TRBJ2-1	-	-	TGCGCCAGCAGCGGAACCCGAGACAATGAGCAGTTCTTC	CASSGTRDNEQFF
TRBV5-1	TRBJ2-1	-	few	TGCGCCAGCAGCTTGGAGGGCCCCCCTTACAATGAGCAGTTCTTC	CASSLEGPPYNEQFF
TRBV5-6	TRBJ2-7	-	-	TGTGCCAGCAGCTTGGGGTATGGGGGAAACGAGCAGTACTTC	CASSLGYGGNEQYF
TRBV7-8	TRBJ2-6	-	-	TGTGCCAGCAGCCCCCTACTTCTCTCTGGGGCCAACGTCCTGACTTTC	CASSPLLLSGANVLTF
TRBV27	TRBJ2-3	-	-	TGTGCCAGCAGCCACCACACAGATACGCAGTATTTT	CASSHHTDTQYF
TRBV7-2	TRBJ2-6	TRBD1	-	TGTGCCAGCAGCCCGGGACAGGGGATCTCTGGGGCCAACGTCCTGACTTTC	CASSPGQGISGANVLTF
TRBV29-1	TRBJ2-3	TRBD2	-	TGCAGCGTGGGTGCGGGAGGCGTGTTAGGAGATACGCAGTATTTT	CSVGAGGVLGDTQYF
TRBV2	TRBJ2-1	TRBD1	-	TGTGCCAGCAGTTTGCTATGGACAGGGGGCCTCCTGGATGAGCAGTTCTTC	CASSLLWTGGLLDEQFF
TRBV14	TRBJ1-2	-	few	TGTGCCAGCAGCCAAGACAGGGGAAACTATGGCTACACCTTC	CASSQDRGNYGYTF
TRBV4-1	TRBJ2-5	-	-	TGCGCCAGCAGCCAACCTCGCGGGCAGGGAGAGACCCAGTACTTC	CASSQPRGQGETQYF
TRBV5-6	TRBJ2-4	TRBD2	-	TGTGCCAGCAGCCGGGGGGTAGCGGGATACAAAAACATTCAGTACTTC	CASSRGVAGYKNIQYF
TRBV7-2	TRBJ2-3	TRBD2	-	TGTGCCAGCAGCTTTAGCGGGAGGCCAAGGGGCACAGATACGCAGTATTTT	CASSFSGRPRGTDTQYF
TRBV28	TRBJ2-3	-	-	TGTGCCAGCAGTTTGGGGTTTGATACGCAGTATTTT	CASSLGFDTQYF
TRBV29-1	TRBJ2-7	-	-	TGCAGCGTAGTGACAGGACCCTACGAGCAGTACTTC	CSVVTGPYEQYF
TRBV28	TRBJ1-2	-	-	TGTGCCAGCAGGCAAACCGGGACCTCTCTCGGCTATGGCTACACTTTC	CASRQTGTSLGYGYTF
TRBV15	TRBJ2-1	TRBD1	once	TGTGCCACCAGCCGGGACAGCCTTTACAATGAGCAGTTCTTC	CATSRDSLYNEQFF
TRBV4-1	TRBJ2-5	-	-	TGCGCCAGCAGCCAAGTGGGGGGATTGGAGACCCAGTACTTC	CASSQVGGLETQYF
TRBV2	TRBJ2-3	TRBD2	-	TGTGCCAGCAGTGACGGGGGGGCCCTCACGCAGTATTTT	CASSDGGALTQYF